The clone carrying this T cell receptor beta chain has only one observation. Antigen: not known. This sample was included in a study of cytomegalovirus exposure and HLA in healthy donors. The study's findings and limits: Listed as cytomegalovirus-associated were 150 or so TCR beta chains. Usually a TCR sequence was rare, but some public TCRs were found in many donors.

60 Vbeta and 13 Jbeta primers were used in PCR. Sequenced by immunoSEQ multiplex PCR; TCRdb stores in-frame clones only, minus some. Altogether about 130,000 clones are present, around 80% being singletons, with the ten largest covering approximately 1.5%. The CDR3 covers 19 residues. Germline V gene sequence: CDR1 LGHNA, CDR2 YSLEER. With 4 bases clipped from V and 0 bases from J, the junction kept 15 bases outside the gene matches. Sequenced: PBMCs. The chain couples TRBV4-3 to TRBJ2-5; 9 bases fit TRBD2. This receptor was taken from a female donor in good health and CMV-seronegative. The CDR3 sequence is CASSPNPLAGGPHQETQYF. The CDR3 DNA follows: TGCGCCAGCAGCCCGAACCCCTTGGCGGGAGGGCCCCACCAAGAGACCCAGTACTTC.